A selection of T cell receptor beta chains follows, all from one sample in a study of spatial heterogeneity in lung cancer. Each CDR3 protein is one row after TCRdb ran MiXCR on the 5' RACE reads. Here the sample spans about 92,000 distinct CDR3 sequences, roughly 12% being singletons. The material sequenced was PBMCs, taken at surgery. Every receptor here comes from a male donor with early-stage non-small cell lung cancer. The CDR3 runs from the conserved cysteine through the conserved F or W. A D gene is named only where the DNA matches it firmly. Some rows mark clone size as missing; the rest say once, few, many or name a class of expanded clone.

TGCGCCAGCAGCTTGGGAGACAGGGGTAATTTGAATGAGCAGTTCTTC CASSLGDRGNLNEQFF 16 TRBJ2-1 - TRBV5-1 TRBD1
TGTGCCAGCAGCGCCGACACCGGGACAGGGGCCTACGAGCAGTACTTC CASSADTGTGAYEQYF 16 TRBJ2-7 many TRBV9 TRBD1
TGTGCCAGCAGTTTTGGCCTCTACGAGCAGTACTTC CASSFGLYEQYF 12 TRBJ2-7 many TRBV28 -
TGTGCCAGCAGCCCGGACAGGGGGGGGGACATTCAGTACTTC CASSPDRGGDIQYF 14 TRBJ2-4 - TRBV4-2 TRBD1
TGCAGTGCTAGGGGACTAGCGGGAGACTCCGCCTACGAGCAGTACTTC CSARGLAGDSAYEQYF 16 TRBJ2-7 few TRBV20-1 TRBD2
TGTGCCGGCCGCGGGGGGCCCTCCAATGAGCAGTTCTTC CAGRGGPSNEQFF 13 TRBJ2-1 - TRBV10-3 TRBD2
TGTGCCAGCAGTGGCTCCCGGGGGGCTAATGAAAAACTGTTTTTT CASSGSRGANEKLFF 15 TRBJ1-4 many TRBV9 -
TGTGCCAGCAGTTCCACTAGCGGGAGTCAGTACGAGCAGTACTTC CASSSTSGSQYEQYF 15 TRBJ2-7 - TRBV12-3/TRBV12-4 TRBD2
TGCAGTGCTCGCATATCGGACAGGGTCGAGTACACTGAAGCTTTCTTT CSARISDRVEYTEAFF 16 TRBJ1-1 - TRBV20-1 TRBD1
TGTGCCAGCAGTCTCGGACTAGCGGGGCCTTGGGATACGCAGTATTTT CASSLGLAGPWDTQYF 16 TRBJ2-3 many TRBV5-6 TRBD2
TGTGCCAGCAGCTTAGGCGTCAGGGCGGGGGAGACCCAGTACTTC CASSLGVRAGETQYF 15 TRBJ2-5 many TRBV7-2 -
TGCAGCGTTGCCTGGGACACGTCCTACGAGCAGTACTTC CSVAWDTSYEQYF 13 TRBJ2-7 - TRBV29-1 -
TGCAGCGTTCGTGACAGGGGGAACGCTGAAGCTTTCTTT CSVRDRGNAEAFF 13 TRBJ1-1 many TRBV29-1 TRBD1
TGTGCCATCAGTGAGTCGACTGGACAGTCCCTCGAGCAGTACTTC CAISESTGQSLEQYF 15 TRBJ2-7 - TRBV10-3 -
TGTGCCAGCAGGCTGACCGGGAGGATCTACAATGAGCAGTTCTTC CASRLTGRIYNEQFF 15 TRBJ2-1 few TRBV6-2/TRBV6-3 TRBD2
TGTGCCAGCAATGAAGGGACGCCAGATACGCAGTATTTT CASNEGTPDTQYF 13 TRBJ2-3 few TRBV2 -
TGTGCCACCAGTGCCCTTGGGCTAGCGGGGGGGGAGCAGTTCTTC CATSALGLAGGEQFF 15 TRBJ2-1 few TRBV24-1 TRBD2
TGTGCCAGCAGCGGCCAGGGTAGGGACATTCAGTACTTC CASSGQGRDIQYF 13 TRBJ2-4 - TRBV7-9 -
TGTGCCAGCAGTGCTCAAGATCAGCCCCAGCATTTT CASSAQDQPQHF 12 TRBJ1-5 - TRBV2 -
TGTGCCAGCAGCTTAGGGGGACAAGGCTGGTTCGGGGAGCTGTTTTTT CASSLGGQGWFGELFF 16 TRBJ2-2 - TRBV11-2 -
TGTGCCAGCAGCTTCGGGGTTAGAGAAAATTCACCCCTCCACTTT CASSFGVRENSPLHF 15 TRBJ1-6 few TRBV5-5 -
TGTGCCAGTAGTAGGCTAGCGGGAGGGTCCAATGAGCAGTTCTTC CASSRLAGGSNEQFF 15 TRBJ2-1 - TRBV19 TRBD2
TGTGCCAGCAGTTCCGGACAGGGGGCGTTTGGGGCCAACGTCCTGACTTTC CASSSGQGAFGANVLTF 17 TRBJ2-6 - TRBV28 TRBD1
TGCAGTGCTAGACTCCCCCTGGGCGGACACAATGAGCAGTTCTTC CSARLPLGGHNEQFF 15 TRBJ2-1 few TRBV20-1 -
TGTGCCAGCAGCCCCGGGACTACTTCAGATACGCAGTATTTT CASSPGTTSDTQYF 14 TRBJ2-3 - TRBV3-1 TRBD2
TGTGCCAGCAGCTTATTTACGGGGGAGACCCAGTACTTC CASSLFTGETQYF 13 TRBJ2-5 - TRBV11-3 -
TGTGCCACCAGTGATCGCGGGACAGGTCTTTTTAGCAGAGATACGCAGTATTTT CATSDRGTGLFSRDTQYF 18 TRBJ2-3 few TRBV24-1 TRBD1
TGTGCCAGCAGCTTACTCGGAGCCGATGAGCAGTTCTTC CASSLLGADEQFF 13 TRBJ2-1 few TRBV7-3 -
TGTGCCAGTAGTGGCTCCCTAGCGGGAACGAACACCGGGGAGCTGTTTTTT CASSGSLAGTNTGELFF 17 TRBJ2-2 - TRBV19 TRBD2
TGTGCCAGCAGTTACTCAGGGACTAGCGGGAGCGGCACCGGGGAGCTGTTTTTT CASSYSGTSGSGTGELFF 18 TRBJ2-2 few TRBV6-6 TRBD2
TGTGCCAGCAGCCAAGTAAGGAACACTGAAGCTTTCTTT CASSQVRNTEAFF 13 TRBJ1-1 few TRBV14 -
TGTGCCAGCAGCTTGCCTAGCGGGGGGCGCTACGAGCAGTACTTC CASSLPSGGRYEQYF 15 TRBJ2-7 many TRBV5-4 TRBD2
TGTGCCATCAGTGCCGGACAGTCCACAGATACGCAGTATTTT CAISAGQSTDTQYF 14 TRBJ2-3 few TRBV10-3 -
TGCAGTGCTTCCCGGGACACGGTCCTCGGGCAGTACTTC CSASRDTVLGQYF 13 TRBJ2-7 few TRBV20-1 -
TGTGCCAGCAGCAAGGACGGCAACTCCTACGAGCAGTACTTC CASSKDGNSYEQYF 14 TRBJ2-7 - TRBV6-2/TRBV6-3 -